This T cell receptor beta chain emerged from a study of blood T cell repertoires in COVID-19. Study-level information: The United States, Italy and Spain provided the acute and convalescent COVID-19 samples.

The table came from immunoSEQ multiplex PCR; TCRdb's copy has only in-frame clones and leaves some out. The repertoire holds 300,000 to 450,000 clones, with around 87% as singletons. The V and J ends lost 3 bases and 5 bases, in that order; junction bases with no gene match: 7. Per germline, CDR1 LGHNA and CDR2 YSLEER. The CDR3 is 16 residues long. Seattle enrolled patients during active infection and tracked them longitudinally. What was sequenced was peripheral blood. This TCR was sampled from a woman younger than 45 with COVID-19, enrolled during active disease. This chain links TRBV4-3 with TRBJ2-2; 9 bases match TRBD2. This CDR3 is CASSQTPLAGTGELFF. The CDR3 DNA reads as TGCGCCAGCAGCCAGACGCCCCTAGCGGGAACCGGGGAGCTGTTTTTT.